This TCR beta chain came from a study of blood T cell repertoires in COVID-19. Whole-study context: Samples came from the United States, Italy and Spain, spanning acute and convalescent COVID-19. T cells, B-cell-depleted T cells, or PBMCs provided the cDNA or gDNA that served as material.

CDR3 size: 15 residues. Germline V gene sequence: CDR1 MNHEY, CDR2 SVGAGI. V was cut by 5 bases and J by 3 bases, with 14 bases left in between. As processed by the authors: From reference gene primer amplification, estimates of nucleated cell counts were derived. Assay: immunoSEQ multiplex PCR; the TCRdb copy retains only in-frame clones and omits some. The V and J calls and clone size are taken from that table; D and trimming were inferred from the DNA. The sample consists of tens of thousands of clones, 70% to 90% of them appearing once. Sequences were obtained from peripheral blood. V gene TRBV6-5 combines with J gene TRBJ1-5; D is possibly TRBD1 (6 bases). The source of this sequence is a man aged 50 to 60 with active COVID-19. The CDR3 is CASSIVGGNNQPQHF. For the CDR3, the DNA is TGTGCCAGCAGTATAGTAGGGGGAAACAATCAGCCCCAGCATTTT.